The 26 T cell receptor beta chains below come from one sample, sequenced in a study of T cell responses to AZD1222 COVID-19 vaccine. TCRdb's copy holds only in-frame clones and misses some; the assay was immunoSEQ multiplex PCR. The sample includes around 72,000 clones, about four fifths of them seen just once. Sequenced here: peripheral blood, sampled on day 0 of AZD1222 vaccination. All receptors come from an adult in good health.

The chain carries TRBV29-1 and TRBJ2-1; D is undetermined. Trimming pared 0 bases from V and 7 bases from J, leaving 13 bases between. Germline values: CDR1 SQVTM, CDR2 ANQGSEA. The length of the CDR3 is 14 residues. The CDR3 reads CSVEDGSPRNEQFF. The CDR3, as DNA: TGCAGCGTTGAAGATGGGTCCCCCAGGAATGAGCAGTTCTTC.

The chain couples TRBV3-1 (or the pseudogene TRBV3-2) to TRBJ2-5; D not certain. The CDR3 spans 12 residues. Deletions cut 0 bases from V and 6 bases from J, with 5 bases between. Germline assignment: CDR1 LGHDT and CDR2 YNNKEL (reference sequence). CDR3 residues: CASSQEVQTQYF. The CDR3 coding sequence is TGTGCCAGCAGCCAAGAGGTTCAGACCCAGTACTTC.

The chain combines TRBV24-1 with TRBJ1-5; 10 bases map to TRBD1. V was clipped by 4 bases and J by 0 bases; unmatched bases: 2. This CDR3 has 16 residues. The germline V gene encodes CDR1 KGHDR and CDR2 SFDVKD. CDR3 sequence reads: CATSDRTGGSNQPQHF. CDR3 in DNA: TGTGCCACCAGTGACCGGACAGGGGGTAGCAATCAGCCCCAGCATTTT.

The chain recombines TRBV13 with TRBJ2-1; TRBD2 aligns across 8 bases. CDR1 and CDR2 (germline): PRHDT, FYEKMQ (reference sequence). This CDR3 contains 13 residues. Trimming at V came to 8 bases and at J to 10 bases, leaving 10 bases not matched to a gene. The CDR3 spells CASRVGRGNEQFF. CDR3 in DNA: TGTGCCAGCCGTGTCGGGAGGGGGAACGAGCAGTTCTTC. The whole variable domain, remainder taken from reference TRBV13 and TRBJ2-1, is AAGVIQSPRHLIKEKRETATLKCYPIPRHDTVYWYQQGPGQDPQFLISFYEKMQSDKGSIPDRFSAQQFSDYHSELNMSSLELGDSALYFCASRVGRGNEQFFGPGTRLTVL.

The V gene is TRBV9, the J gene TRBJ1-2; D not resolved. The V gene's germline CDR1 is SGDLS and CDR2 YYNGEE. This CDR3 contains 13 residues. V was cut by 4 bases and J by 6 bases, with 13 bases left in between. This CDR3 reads CASSRDTQDGYTF. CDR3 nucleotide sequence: TGTGCCAGCAGCCGAGACACCCAGGATGGCTACACCTTC.

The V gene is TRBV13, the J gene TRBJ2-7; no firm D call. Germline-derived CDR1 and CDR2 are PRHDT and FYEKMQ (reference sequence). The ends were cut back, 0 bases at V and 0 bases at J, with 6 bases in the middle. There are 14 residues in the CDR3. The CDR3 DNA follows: TGTGCCAGCAGCTTAGGGGACGGCTCCTACGAGCAGTACTTC. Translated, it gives CASSLGDGSYEQYF.

CDR3 loop: CATSDSGHNNQPQHF. CDR3 nucleotides: TGTGCCACCAGTGACTCGGGACACAATAATCAGCCCCAGCATTTT. The rearrangement uses TRBV24-1 and TRBJ1-5, with D maybe TRBD1 (6 bases). CDR1 KGHDR and CDR2 SFDVKD come from the germline V gene. The CDR3 runs to 15 residues. The V and J ends lost 4 bases and 4 bases respectively, with 13 bases between them.

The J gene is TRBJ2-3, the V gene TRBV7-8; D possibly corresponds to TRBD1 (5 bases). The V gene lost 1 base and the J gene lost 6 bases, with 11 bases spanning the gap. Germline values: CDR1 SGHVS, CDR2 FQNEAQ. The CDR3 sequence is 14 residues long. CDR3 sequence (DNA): TGTGCCAGCAGCTTAGACAGGAGAGTCGATACGCAGTATTTT. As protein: CASSLDRRVDTQYF.

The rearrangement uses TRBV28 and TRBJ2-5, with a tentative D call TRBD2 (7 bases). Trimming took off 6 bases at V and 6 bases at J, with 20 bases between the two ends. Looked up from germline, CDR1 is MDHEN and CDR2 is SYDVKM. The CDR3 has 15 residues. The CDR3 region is CASSSPDRGAKTQYF. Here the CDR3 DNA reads TGTGCCAGCAGCTCCCCCGATCGGGGGGCGAAGACCCAGTACTTC.

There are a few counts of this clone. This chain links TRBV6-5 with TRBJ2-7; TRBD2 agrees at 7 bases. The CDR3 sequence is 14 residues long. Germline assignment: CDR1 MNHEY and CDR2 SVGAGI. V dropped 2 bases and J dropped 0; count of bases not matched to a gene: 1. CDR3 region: CASSYGGGSYEQYF. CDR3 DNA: TGTGCCAGCAGTTACGGGGGGGGCTCCTACGAGCAGTACTTC.

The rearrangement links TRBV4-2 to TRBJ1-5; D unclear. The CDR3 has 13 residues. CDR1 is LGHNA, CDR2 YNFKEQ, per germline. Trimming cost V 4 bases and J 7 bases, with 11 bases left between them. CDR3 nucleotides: TGTGCCAGCAGCCCAAATGGAGTCCAGCCCCAGCATTTT. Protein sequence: CASSPNGVQPQHF.

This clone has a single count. CDR3 coding DNA: TGTGCCATCAGTGAGCCCAGAGGGACAGGGGGCGGAGGAAACACCATATATTTT. It encodes CAISEPRGTGGGGNTIYF. The J gene is TRBJ1-3, the V gene TRBV10-3; TRBD1 matches at 12 bases. The CDR3 consists of 18 residues. The germline gives CDR1 ENHRY, CDR2 SYGVKD. The junction had 9 bases not matched to a gene; V was cut back by 2 bases and J by 4 bases.

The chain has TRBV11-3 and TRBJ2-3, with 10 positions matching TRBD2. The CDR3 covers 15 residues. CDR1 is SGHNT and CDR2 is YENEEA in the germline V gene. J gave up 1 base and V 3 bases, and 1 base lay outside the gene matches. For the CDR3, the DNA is TGTGCCAGCAGCTTCGGACTAGCGGGCACAGATACGCAGTATTTT. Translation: CASSFGLAGTDTQYF.

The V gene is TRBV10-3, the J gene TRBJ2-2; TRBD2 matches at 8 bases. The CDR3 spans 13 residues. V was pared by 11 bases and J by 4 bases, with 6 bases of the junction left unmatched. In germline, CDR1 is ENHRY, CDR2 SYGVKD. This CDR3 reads CAAGGAGTGELFF. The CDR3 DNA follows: TGTGCCGCCGGGGGGGCGGGCACCGGGGAGCTGTTTTTT.

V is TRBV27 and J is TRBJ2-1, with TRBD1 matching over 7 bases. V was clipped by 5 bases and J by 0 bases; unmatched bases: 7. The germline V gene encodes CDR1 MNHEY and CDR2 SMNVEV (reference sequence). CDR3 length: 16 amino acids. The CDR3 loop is CASSPWDSSSYNEQFF. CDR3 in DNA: TGTGCCAGCAGTCCATGGGACAGCAGCTCCTACAATGAGCAGTTCTTC.

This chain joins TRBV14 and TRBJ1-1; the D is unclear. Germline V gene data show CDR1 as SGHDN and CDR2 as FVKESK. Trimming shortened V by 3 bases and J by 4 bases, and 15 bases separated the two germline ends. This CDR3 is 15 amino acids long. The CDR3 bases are TGTGCCAGCAGCCATAGCCGGTGGGCGGGCACTGAAGCTTTCTTT. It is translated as CASSHSRWAGTEAFF.

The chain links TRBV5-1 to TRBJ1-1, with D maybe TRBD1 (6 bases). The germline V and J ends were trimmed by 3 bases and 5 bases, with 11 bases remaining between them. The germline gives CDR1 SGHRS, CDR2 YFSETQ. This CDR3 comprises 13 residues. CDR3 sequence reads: CASSYGGGTEAFF. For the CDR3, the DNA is TGCGCCAGCAGCTATGGAGGGGGAACTGAAGCTTTCTTT.

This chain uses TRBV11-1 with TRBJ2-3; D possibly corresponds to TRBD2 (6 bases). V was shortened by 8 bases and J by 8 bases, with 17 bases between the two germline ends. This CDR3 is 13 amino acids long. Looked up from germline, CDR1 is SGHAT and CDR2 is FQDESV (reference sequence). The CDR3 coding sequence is TGTGCCAGCGGACCTTCCCTGGGGGGTACGCAGTATTTT. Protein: CASGPSLGGTQYF.

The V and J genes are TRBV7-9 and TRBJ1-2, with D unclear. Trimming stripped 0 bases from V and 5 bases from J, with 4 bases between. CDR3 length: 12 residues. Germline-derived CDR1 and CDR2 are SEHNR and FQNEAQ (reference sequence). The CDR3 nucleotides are TGTGCCAGCAGCTTAGCAGTATATGGCTACACCTTC. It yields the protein CASSLAVYGYTF.

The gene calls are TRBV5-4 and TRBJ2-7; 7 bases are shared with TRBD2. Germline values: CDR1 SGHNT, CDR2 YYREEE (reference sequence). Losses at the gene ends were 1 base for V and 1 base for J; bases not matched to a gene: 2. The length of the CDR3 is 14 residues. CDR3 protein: CASSLKLASYEQYF. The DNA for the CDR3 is TGTGCCAGCAGCTTGAAACTAGCGTCCTACGAGCAGTACTTC. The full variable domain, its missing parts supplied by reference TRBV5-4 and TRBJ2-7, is ETGVTQSPTHLIKTRGQQVTLRCSSQSGHNTVSWYQQALGQGPQFIFQYYREEENGRGNFPPRFSGLQFPNYSSELNVNALELDDSALYLCASSLKLASYEQYFGPGTRLTVT.

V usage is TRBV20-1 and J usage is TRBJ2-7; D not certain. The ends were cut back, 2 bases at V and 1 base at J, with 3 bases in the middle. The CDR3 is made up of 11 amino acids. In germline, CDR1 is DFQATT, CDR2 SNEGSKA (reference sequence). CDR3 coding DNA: TGCAGTGCTAGACGATCCTACGAGCAGTACTTC. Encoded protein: CSARRSYEQYF.

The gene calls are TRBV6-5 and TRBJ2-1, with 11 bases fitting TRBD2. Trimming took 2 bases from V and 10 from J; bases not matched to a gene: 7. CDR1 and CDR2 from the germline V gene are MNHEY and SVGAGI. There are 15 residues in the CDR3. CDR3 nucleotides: TGTGCCAGCAGTTACACTAGCGGGGGACGGGGAGAGCAGTTCTTC. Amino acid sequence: CASSYTSGGRGEQFF.

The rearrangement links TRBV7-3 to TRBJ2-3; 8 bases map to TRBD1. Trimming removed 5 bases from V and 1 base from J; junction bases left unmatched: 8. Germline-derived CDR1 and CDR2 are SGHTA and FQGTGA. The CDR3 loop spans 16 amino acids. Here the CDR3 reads CASSPGSRGRTDTQYF. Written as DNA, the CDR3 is TGTGCCAGCAGCCCCGGGAGCAGGGGGCGCACAGATACGCAGTATTTT.

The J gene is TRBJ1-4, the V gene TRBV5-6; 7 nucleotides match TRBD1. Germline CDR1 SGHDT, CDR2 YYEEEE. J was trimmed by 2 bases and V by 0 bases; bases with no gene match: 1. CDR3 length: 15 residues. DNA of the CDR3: TGTGCCAGCAGCTTGGGACAGGGCACTAATGAAAAACTGTTTTTT. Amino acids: CASSLGQGTNEKLFF.

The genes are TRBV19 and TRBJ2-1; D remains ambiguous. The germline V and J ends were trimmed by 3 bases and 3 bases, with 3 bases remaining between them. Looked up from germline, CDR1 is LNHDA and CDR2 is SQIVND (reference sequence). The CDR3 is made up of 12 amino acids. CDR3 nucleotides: TGTGCCAGTAGTATGGTCTACAATGAGCAGTTCTTC. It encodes CASSMVYNEQFF.

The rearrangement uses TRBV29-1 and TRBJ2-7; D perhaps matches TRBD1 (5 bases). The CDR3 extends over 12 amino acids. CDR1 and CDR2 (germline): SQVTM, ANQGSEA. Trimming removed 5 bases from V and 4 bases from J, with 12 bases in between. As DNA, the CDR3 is TGCAGCGTTTCGGTCAGGGTTTACGAGCAGTACTTC. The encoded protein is CSVSVRVYEQYF.